The rows below give T cell receptor beta chains drawn from one sample of a study of Graves' ophthalmopathy and Graves' hyperthyroidism. TCRdb re-called the multiplex PCR reads with MiXCR, one entry per CDR3 protein. This sample has 1 million to 1.3 million distinct CDR3 sequences, with about 36% found just once. Sequences were obtained from peripheral blood or thyroid tissue (not recorded which). All receptors derive from an adult man with Graves' hyperthyroidism. Both conserved end residues are part of each CDR3. The D gene is left open where the match is weak. Clone size is stated in some rows and not others, as once, few, many or a class when expanded.

V	size	J	D	CDR3	DNA
TRBV20-1	NA	TRBJ2-5	TRBD1	CSARPGTGFSETQYF	TGCAGTGCTAGACCCGGGACAGGGTTTTCAGAGACCCAGTACTTC
TRBV5-1	NA	TRBJ1-1	TRBD1	CASSKPGGEAEAFF	TGCGCCAGCAGCAAACCAGGGGGCGAGGCTGAAGCTTTCTTT
TRBV7-2	many	TRBJ2-5	TRBD2	CASSGRTSGRGETQYF	TGTGCCAGCAGCGGCCGGACTAGCGGGAGGGGGGAGACCCAGTACTTC
TRBV9	many	TRBJ1-2	NA	CASSVGDDRGYTF	TGTGCCAGCAGCGTAGGAGACGATCGGGGCTACACCTTC
TRBV10-3	few	TRBJ1-1	NA	CASSKTGTVNTEAFF	TGTGCCAGCAGTAAAACCGGGACGGTGAACACTGAAGCTTTCTTT
TRBV5-1	NA	TRBJ1-1	NA	CASSLGGRPPSF	TGCGCCAGCAGCTTGGGCGGGCGGCCCCCCTCCTTT
TRBV2	NA	TRBJ1-6	NA	CASSGRVGLRSPLHF	TGTGCCAGCAGCGGAAGGGTGGGCCTTCGGTCACCCCTCCACTTT
TRBV10-2	NA	TRBJ2-7	NA	CASSDVNDHEQYF	TGCGCCAGCAGTGACGTTAATGACCACGAGCAGTACTTC
TRBV7-2	many	TRBJ2-7	TRBD1	CASSLVPGQGTREQYF	TGTGCCAGCAGCTTAGTCCCGGGACAGGGAACCCGCGAGCAGTACTTC
TRBV28	NA	TRBJ1-6	NA	CASSFLGNSPLHF	TGTGCCAGCAGTTTCCTGGGAAATTCACCCCTCCACTTT
TRBV6-5	few	TRBJ1-2	NA	CASRSRTDLNYGYTF	TGTGCCAGCAGGTCTCGGACAGATCTTAACTATGGCTACACCTTC
TRBV20-1	many	TRBJ2-2	NA	CSARKFTGELFF	TGCAGTGCTAGAAAATTCACCGGGGAGCTGTTTTTT
TRBV10-2	NA	TRBJ1-1	TRBD1	CASSADRAFF	TGCGCCAGCAGCGCGGACAGGGCTTTCTTT
TRBV11-2	NA	TRBJ2-7	TRBD1	CASSPLRDRAYEQYF	TGTGCCAGCAGCCCCCTCCGGGACAGAGCCTACGAGCAGTACTTC
TRBV7-6	few	TRBJ1-6	NA	CASSAHGGGEIIAPLHF	TGTGCCAGCAGCGCACATGGGGGGGGCGAGATTATTGCACCCCTCCACTTT
TRBV10-3	few	TRBJ2-7	NA	CASSYSRAGGSYEQYF	TGTGCCAGCAGTTACTCGAGGGCTGGGGGCAGCTACGAGCAGTACTTC
TRBV9	many	TRBJ2-6	NA	CASSPTRSGANVLTF	TGTGCCAGCAGCCCGACCCGTTCTGGGGCCAACGTCCTGACTTTC
TRBV19	many	TRBJ2-5	TRBD2	CASTSGGPETQYF	TGTGCCAGTACCAGCGGGGGGCCAGAGACCCAGTACTTC
TRBV7-9	NA	TRBJ2-7	NA	CASSQYVQRASYEQYF	TGTGCCAGCAGCCAGTATGTTCAGCGGGCGAGCTACGAGCAGTACTTC
TRBV14	NA	TRBJ1-2	NA	CASSPGTLKNTYGYTF	TGTGCCAGCAGCCCCGGGACTTTAAAGAACACCTATGGCTACACCTTC
TRBV7-2	once	TRBJ2-5	TRBD2	CASSQELAGGPSGWETQYF	TGTGCCAGCAGCCAAGAACTAGCGGGAGGGCCTAGTGGCTGGGAGACCCAGTACTTC
TRBV20-1	NA	TRBJ2-7	NA	CSARYPGQNYKQYF	TGCAGTGCTAGATACCCGGGACAAAACTACAAGCAGTACTTC
TRBV7-9	many	TRBJ2-7	NA	CASTFWPGLSSYEQYF	TGTGCCAGCACCTTCTGGCCGGGACTTAGCTCCTACGAGCAGTACTTC
TRBV7-9	many	TRBJ1-1	NA	CASSLVGDGEAFF	TGTGCCAGCAGCTTAGTGGGGGACGGTGAAGCTTTCTTT
TRBV5-1	NA	TRBJ2-5	TRBD1	CASRHSTGVQETQYF	TGCGCCAGCAGGCACTCGACAGGGGTACAAGAGACCCAGTACTTC
TRBV7-3	NA	TRBJ1-2	NA	CASSPRPDGGYTF	TGTGCCAGCTCACCCCGTCCAGACGGGGGCTACACCTTC
TRBV27	few	TRBJ1-2	NA	CASSFGVLAFGEYGYTF	TGTGCCAGCAGTTTTGGCGTCCTGGCGTTCGGAGAATATGGCTACACCTTC
TRBV7-2	NA	TRBJ2-6	NA	CASSLDLGANVLTF	TGTGCCAGCAGCTTAGATCTAGGGGCCAACGTCCTGACTTTC
TRBV7-8	many	TRBJ1-6	NA	CASTRLQAYNSPLHF	TGTGCCAGCACGCGACTGCAGGCCTATAATTCACCCCTCCACTTT
TRBV28	NA	TRBJ2-7	NA	CASAHTYEQYF	TGTGCCAGCGCACATACCTACGAGCAGTACTTC
TRBV7-2	NA	TRBJ2-2	TRBD1	CASSLGTGYGELFF	TGTGCCAGCAGCTTGGGGACAGGGTATGGGGAGCTGTTTTTT
TRBV20-1	NA	TRBJ1-4	NA	CSAGVRNEKLFF	TGCAGTGCGGGGGTGAGGAATGAAAAACTGTTTTTT
TRBV14	NA	TRBJ1-5	NA	CASSHMGGLRGKMEPQHF	TGTGCCAGCAGCCACATGGGGGGGTTGCGGGGGAAAATGGAGCCCCAGCATTTT
TRBV20-1	NA	TRBJ1-5	NA	CSARSGREETQHF	TGCAGTGCTAGATCTGGCAGGGAGGAGACCCAGCATTTT
TRBV12-5	NA	TRBJ1-1	NA	CASGLLLARSPTEAFF	TGTGCTAGTGGTTTGTTGTTAGCCAGATCGCCCACTGAAGCTTTCTTT
TRBV3-1	NA	TRBJ1-1	NA	CASSPTVRGTEAFF	TGTGCCAGCAGCCCGACAGTAAGGGGTACTGAAGCTTTCTTT
TRBV7-2	many	TRBJ2-7	NA	CASSLFGPYEQYF	TGTGCCAGCAGCTTATTTGGGCCCTACGAGCAGTACTTC
TRBV20-1	NA	TRBJ2-6	NA	CSARDDRDFSGANVLTF	TGCAGTGCTAGAGACGATCGGGATTTCTCTGGGGCCAACGTCCTGACTTTC
TRBV15	many	TRBJ2-7	NA	CATSRVLAYEQYF	TGTGCCACCAGCAGAGTACTCGCCTACGAGCAGTACTTC
TRBV7-8	many	TRBJ2-7	NA	CASSLGLDYEQYF	TGTGCCAGCAGCTTGGGTTTGGACTACGAGCAGTACTTC
TRBV10-3	few	TRBJ1-2	NA	CASSYSMLQSSYGYTF	TGTGCCAGCAGTTACTCGATGTTACAGTCTAGCTATGGCTACACCTTC
TRBV2	many	TRBJ2-2	NA	CASGITGELFF	TGTGCCAGCGGGATTACCGGGGAGCTGTTTTTT
TRBV29-1	many	TRBJ1-5	TRBD1	CSVGTGEQPQHF	TGCAGCGTCGGGACAGGGGAACAGCCCCAGCATTTT
TRBV11-2	NA	TRBJ2-5	NA	CASSFYICSAEAQETQYF	NA
TRBV4-3	NA	TRBJ1-3	NA	CASSQDQGPGNTIYF	TGCGCCAGCAGCCAAGATCAGGGGCCAGGAAACACCATATATTTT
TRBV20-1	many	TRBJ2-7	NA	CSAKAGSPYEQYF	TGCAGTGCTAAAGCAGGGTCGCCTTACGAGCAGTACTTC
TRBV19	few	TRBJ2-7	NA	CASSPDRTSSYEQYF	TGTGCCAGTAGTCCTGACAGGACAAGCTCCTACGAGCAGTACTTC
TRBV7-9	many	TRBJ2-7	NA	CARTGPNGEQYF	TGTGCCAGGACAGGCCCGAACGGGGAGCAGTACTTC
TRBV10-3	NA	TRBJ2-7	NA	CAIRPPSDMNEQYF	TGTGCCATCAGGCCACCCAGCGATATGAACGAGCAGTACTTC
TRBV9	many	TRBJ2-7	TRBD2	CASSVEAGGTYEQYF	TGTGCCAGCAGCGTAGAGGCGGGAGGAACCTACGAGCAGTACTTC
TRBV10-3	NA	TRBJ1-2	NA	CAISSRADGYTF	TGTGCCATCAGTTCCCGGGCGGACGGCTACACCTTC
TRBV5-8	many	TRBJ1-5	NA	CASSLDGSRNQPQHF	TGTGCCAGCAGCTTGGACGGCAGCCGAAATCAGCCCCAGCATTTT
TRBV9	NA	TRBJ2-7	NA	CASSGKASHEQYF	TGTGCCAGCAGCGGGAAGGCTAGCCACGAGCAGTACTTC